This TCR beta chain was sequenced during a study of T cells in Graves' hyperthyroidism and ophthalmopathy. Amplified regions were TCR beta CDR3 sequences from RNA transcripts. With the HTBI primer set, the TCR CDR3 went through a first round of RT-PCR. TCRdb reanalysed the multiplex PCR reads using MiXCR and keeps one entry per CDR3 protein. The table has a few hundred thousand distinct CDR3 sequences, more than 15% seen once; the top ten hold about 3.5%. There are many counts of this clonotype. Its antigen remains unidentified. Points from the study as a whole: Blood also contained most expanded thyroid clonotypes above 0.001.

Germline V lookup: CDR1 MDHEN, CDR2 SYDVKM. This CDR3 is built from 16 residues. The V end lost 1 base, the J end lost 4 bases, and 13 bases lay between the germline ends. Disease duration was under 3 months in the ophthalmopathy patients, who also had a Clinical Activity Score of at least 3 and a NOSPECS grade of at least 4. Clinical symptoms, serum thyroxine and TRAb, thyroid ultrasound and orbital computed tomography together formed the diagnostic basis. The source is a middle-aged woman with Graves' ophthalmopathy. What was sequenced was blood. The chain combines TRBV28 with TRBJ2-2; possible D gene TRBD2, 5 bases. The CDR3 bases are TGTGCCAGCAGTTTATCGCCGGGGAGAGGCACCGGGGAGCTGTTTTTT. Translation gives CASSLSPGRGTGELFF.